These 27 T cell receptor beta chains came from one sample sequenced in a study of spatial heterogeneity in lung cancer. TCRdb re-derived calls from the 5' RACE reads in MiXCR, one entry per CDR3 protein. The profile shows roughly 91,000 distinct CDR3 sequences, under 25% of them singletons. Time point indicated: sample taken at primary tumor resection. Unsorted samples of tumor, nontumor lung or frozen PBMC had their whole RNA sequenced. Sequenced here: PBMCs, sampled at surgery. These receptors all come from a male donor with early-stage non-small cell lung cancer.

The V call is TRBV7-2, the J call TRBJ1-6; perhaps TRBD1 as D (6 bases). V lost 5 bases and J lost 7, with 12 bases in between. The CDR3 spans 14 residues. Germline assignment: CDR1 SGHTA and CDR2 FQGNSA. The CDR3 bases are TGTGCCAGCAGCCCTAGACAGGAGAATTCACCCCTCCACTTT. This sequence encodes CASSPRQENSPLHF.

The J gene is TRBJ2-1, the V gene TRBV7-2; D is perhaps TRBD2 (6 bases). The CDR3 loop spans 13 amino acids. Germline values: CDR1 SGHTA, CDR2 FQGNSA. V gave up 5 bases and J gave up 6 bases, with 11 bases separating them. Written as DNA, the CDR3 is TGTGCCAGCAGCCCCGGCGGGGTCAATGAGCAGTTCTTC. It is translated as CASSPGGVNEQFF.

This clonotype was found a few times. The chain links TRBV11-3 to TRBJ1-1; D remains unclear. The CDR3 runs 14 residues. V was pared by 0 bases and J by 1 base, with 6 bases between. Germline CDR1 is SGHNT and CDR2 is YENEEA. CDR3 amino acids: CASSLEGSNTEAFF. The DNA of the CDR3 is TGTGCCAGCAGCTTAGAGGGTTCGAACACTGAAGCTTTCTTT. Supplemented by reference TRBV11-3 and TRBJ1-1, the full variable domain reads EAGVVQSPRYKIIEKKQPVAFWCNPISGHNTLYWYLQNLGQGPELLIRYENEEAVDDSQLPKDRFSAERLKGVDSTLKIQPAELGDSAVYLCASSLEGSNTEAFFGQGTRLTVV.

This clonotype has at least ten counts. This chain connects TRBV29-1 to TRBJ2-5; TRBD1 aligns across 8 bases. The V gene's germline CDR1 is SQVTM and CDR2 ANQGSEA. Germline trimming cut 2 bases from V and 0 bases from J; bases unmatched to any gene: 5. The length of the CDR3 is 15 residues. CDR3 residues: CSVEPQGAYQETQYF. CDR3 DNA: TGCAGCGTTGAACCCCAGGGGGCGTACCAAGAGACCCAGTACTTC.

This clonotype was seen a handful of times. V gene TRBV5-1 combines with J gene TRBJ2-7, with D possibly being TRBD1 (5 bases). The germline CDR1 and CDR2 sequences are SGHRS and YFSETQ. The CDR3 consists of 15 residues. Trimming left V 0 bases short and J 0 bases short, with 10 bases between. CDR3 bases: TGCGCCAGCAGCTTGGGAGACAGCTACTCCTACGAGCAGTACTTC. As protein: CASSLGDSYSYEQYF.

This clonotype was seen only a few times. The V and J genes are TRBV5-1 and TRBJ2-3; 11 bases are a match to TRBD1. V gave up 4 bases and J gave up 4 bases; unmatched junction bases: 11. CDR1 and CDR2 from the germline V gene are SGHRS and YFSETQ. This CDR3 is built from 17 residues. In nucleotides, the CDR3 is TGCGCCAGCAGCACGTCGTCCGGGACAGGGGGGGCAGATACGCAGTATTTT. This encodes CASSTSSGTGGADTQYF.

The chain combines TRBV7-2 with TRBJ2-3; D gene uncertain. The CDR3 covers 13 residues. Germline CDR1 is SGHTA and CDR2 is FQGNSA. V lost 0 bases and J 6 bases, leaving 7 bases between the germline ends. The CDR3 coding sequence is TGTGCCAGCAGCTTAGCGTTCGGGGATACGCAGTATTTT. Translation gives CASSLAFGDTQYF. Filled out from reference TRBV7-2 and TRBJ2-3, the complete variable domain reads GAGVSQSPSNKVTEKGKDVELRCDPISGHTALYWYRQSLGQGLEFLIYFQGNSAPDKSGLPSDRFSAERTGGSVSTLTIQRTQQEDSAVYLCASSLAFGDTQYFGPGTRLTVL.

At least ten counts were recorded for this clonotype. The chain uses TRBV3-1 and TRBJ2-1, with 10 bases that match TRBD2. This CDR3 region has 17 residues. J was trimmed by 9 bases and V by 0 bases; bases with no gene match: 11. Germline V gene lookup returns CDR1 LGHDT and CDR2 YNNKEL (reference sequence). The CDR3 DNA sequence: TGTGCCAGCAGCCAAGAGGGGGCTAGCGGGAGATCGGGTGAGCAGTTCTTC. Its protein product is CASSQEGASGRSGEQFF.

This clonotype was observed at least ten times. In DNA form, the CDR3 reads TGTGCCAGCAGCCAAGATGGTGGACGACCTCAAGAGACCCAGTACTTC. Amino acid sequence: CASSQDGGRPQETQYF. The V and J genes are TRBV3-1 and TRBJ2-5; D is uncertain. Trimming left V 0 bases short and J 2 bases short, with 13 bases between. The V gene's germline CDR1 is LGHDT and CDR2 YNNKEL (reference sequence). The CDR3 is made up of 16 amino acids.

The chain couples TRBV6-1 to TRBJ2-7, with 7 bases that match TRBD1. Germline CDR1 reads MNHNS; CDR2 reads SASEGT. V trimming: 6 bases; J trimming: 2 bases; junction bases outside the gene matches: 7. The CDR3 sequence is 14 residues long. This CDR3 reads CASSIFGQAYEQYF. CDR3 DNA sequence: TGTGCCAGCAGCATTTTTGGACAGGCCTACGAGCAGTACTTC.

This clonotype was seen more than once but under ten times. The V and J genes are TRBV9 and TRBJ2-1, with unresolved D. Trimming took off 3 bases at V and 7 bases at J, with 11 bases between the two ends. The germline V gene has CDR1 SGDLS and CDR2 YYNGEE. This CDR3 is 13 amino acids long. CDR3 residues: CASSASLPNEQFF. The DNA of the CDR3 is TGTGCCAGCAGCGCGAGCCTGCCGAATGAGCAGTTCTTC.

This clonotype was counted a few times. This chain uses TRBV10-3 with TRBJ1-1; D unclear. The CDR3 runs to 15 residues. V was clipped by 5 bases and J by 1 base, with 14 bases between them. CDR1 and CDR2 from the germline V gene are ENHRY and SYGVKD. The CDR3 nucleotides are TGTGCCATCAGTAGAGGACCTAATGGGAACACTGAAGCTTTCTTT. This gives the protein CAISRGPNGNTEAFF.

The chain employs TRBV7-2 and TRBJ2-7; a possible D gene is TRBD2 (6 bases). The CDR3 is 14 residues long. Trimming pared 8 bases from V and 6 bases from J, leaving 20 bases between. Germline-derived CDR1 and CDR2 are SGHTA and FQGNSA. In DNA, the CDR3 is TGTGCCAGCTCTCAGGCCCAGGGACTTTTCGAGCAGTACTTC. Its translation: CASSQAQGLFEQYF.

There are many counts of this clonotype. The genes are TRBV11-2 and TRBJ1-6; D call uncertain. The V end was cut by 2 bases, the J end by 7 bases, with 9 bases between. This CDR3 has 14 residues. CDR1 and CDR2 from the germline V gene are SGHAT and FQNNGV. The CDR3 nucleotides read TGTGCCAGCAGCTTAACGGCGAACAATTCACCCCTCCACTTT. Its protein product is CASSLTANNSPLHF.

There are a few counts of this clonotype. The rearrangement uses TRBV10-3 and TRBJ2-2; tentative D call: TRBD2 (5 bases). In germline, CDR1 is ENHRY, CDR2 SYGVKD. Trimming shortened V by 0 bases and J by 6 bases, and 11 bases separated the two germline ends. This CDR3 region has 15 residues. The CDR3 sequence is CAISESGLASGELFF. Written as DNA, the CDR3 is TGTGCCATCAGTGAGTCCGGGCTAGCCTCCGGGGAGCTGTTTTTT.

This clonotype was seen only a few times. The chain links TRBV18 to TRBJ1-4; 8 bases fit TRBD1. Germline CDR1 and CDR2: KGHSH and LQKENI. This CDR3 has 14 residues. Losses at the gene ends were 6 bases for V and 4 bases for J; bases not matched to a gene: 4. The CDR3 here is CASSDRGLNEKLFF. The DNA of the CDR3 is TGTGCCAGCTCTGACAGGGGACTTAATGAAAAACTGTTTTTT.

This clonotype was detected ten times or more. The gene calls are TRBV11-3 and TRBJ2-1; 14 bases align to TRBD2. The CDR3 sequence is 17 residues long. CDR1 and CDR2 from the germline V gene are SGHNT and YENEEA. The ends lost 5 bases at V and 2 bases at J; junction bases unmatched: 5. The CDR3 reads CASSRGLAGGPYNEQFF. The CDR3, as DNA: TGTGCCAGCAGCCGAGGACTAGCGGGGGGCCCCTACAATGAGCAGTTCTTC.

There are a few counts of this clonotype. The CDR3 DNA reads as TGTGCCAGCAGTGACTGGGGGCAGTACTCCTACGAGCAGTACTTC. Translated, it gives CASSDWGQYSYEQYF. The V and J genes are TRBV25-1 and TRBJ2-7; maybe TRBD1 (6 bases). The CDR3 runs 15 residues. Per germline, CDR1 MGHDK and CDR2 SYGVNS. Between the trimmed V and J ends, which lost 3 bases and 0 bases, there was a span of 12 bases.

The chain is built from TRBV7-2 and TRBJ2-3, with a tentative D call TRBD1 (6 bases). The CDR3 runs 16 residues. Deletions cut 5 bases from V and 1 base from J, with 16 bases between. CDR1 and CDR2 (germline): SGHTA, FQGNSA. The CDR3 spells CASSPWVGAGTDTQYF. The CDR3 bases are TGTGCCAGCAGCCCCTGGGTGGGGGCTGGCACAGATACGCAGTATTTT.

This clonotype turned up a few times. The genes are TRBV29-1 and TRBJ1-1; D is possibly TRBD1 (5 bases). There are 12 residues in the CDR3. CDR1 is SQVTM and CDR2 is ANQGSEA in the germline V gene. In nucleotides, the CDR3 is TGCATGGTCAGGGTGGTGAACACTGAAGCTTTCTTT. This sequence encodes CMVRVVNTEAFF.

Only a few counts were recorded for this clonotype. The chain links TRBV6-2 or TRBV6-3 to TRBJ2-3; D gene ambiguous. The CDR3 runs 13 residues. The ends were cut back, 8 bases at V and 0 bases at J, with 9 bases in the middle. Germline-derived CDR1 and CDR2 are MNHEY and SVGEGT. The CDR3 spells CASRYSSTDTQYF. For the CDR3, the DNA is TGTGCCAGCCGGTATTCTAGCACAGATACGCAGTATTTT.

This clonotype has only a few counts. The chain employs TRBV5-1 and TRBJ2-3; 8 bases agree with TRBD1. CDR1 SGHRS and CDR2 YFSETQ come from the germline V gene. The V gene end was trimmed by 4 bases and the J gene end by 8 bases; junction bases not matched to a gene: 3. The length of the CDR3 is 12 residues. CDR3 DNA sequence: TGCGCCAGCAGCGACCAGGGGGCTACGCAGTATTTT. It encodes CASSDQGATQYF.

This clonotype was seen ten or more times. The genes are TRBV7-2 and TRBJ2-3; D gene ambiguous. CDR1 is SGHTA, CDR2 FQGNSA, per germline. The CDR3 has 12 amino acids. Trimming took off 3 bases at V and 4 bases at J, with 5 bases between the two ends. The CDR3 sequence is CASSFFADTQYF. The CDR3 DNA reads as TGTGCCAGCAGCTTCTTCGCAGATACGCAGTATTTT. Full variable domain (missing parts from reference TRBV7-2 and TRBJ2-3): GAGVSQSPSNKVTEKGKDVELRCDPISGHTALYWYRQSLGQGLEFLIYFQGNSAPDKSGLPSDRFSAERTGGSVSTLTIQRTQQEDSAVYLCASSFFADTQYFGPGTRLTVL.

The V and J genes are TRBV18 and TRBJ1-1; 8 bases line up with TRBD1. V dropped 2 bases and J dropped 0; count of bases not matched to a gene: 2. Germline CDR1 reads KGHSH; CDR2 reads LQKENI. This CDR3 contains 15 residues. Here the CDR3 DNA reads TGTGCCAGCTCACCAGCGGGACAGGTGAACACTGAAGCTTTCTTT. It specifies CASSPAGQVNTEAFF.

This clonotype has just a few counts. The chain's CDR3 is CASNEGAGKEQFF. In DNA form, the CDR3 reads TGCGCCAGCAACGAAGGGGCAGGGAAGGAGCAGTTCTTC. The chain carries TRBV5-1 and TRBJ2-1; maybe TRBD1 (5 bases). Germline V gives CDR1 SGHRS, CDR2 YFSETQ. This CDR3 has 13 residues. V gave up 6 bases and J gave up 10 bases, with 17 bases separating them.

The J gene is TRBJ2-3, the V gene TRBV20-1; D unresolved. Per germline, CDR1 DFQATT and CDR2 SNEGSKA (reference sequence). This CDR3 is 14 amino acids long. Trimming took 6 bases from V and 5 from J, leaving 18 bases between them. CDR3 bases: TGCAGTGCACAACGACTTACCATTGTAGATACGCAGTATTTT. Amino acids: CSAQRLTIVDTQYF.

This clonotype was detected a few times. The chain uses TRBV27 and TRBJ2-6; D is perhaps TRBD2 (5 bases). The CDR3 is 17 residues long. Trimming left V 0 bases short and J 4 bases short, with 13 bases between. Germline CDR1 reads MNHEY; CDR2 reads SMNVEV (reference sequence). The CDR3 protein is CASSLSAYSGGANVLTF. In DNA form, the CDR3 reads TGTGCCAGCAGTTTATCGGCCTATTCGGGAGGGGCCAACGTCCTGACTTTC.